Here is one T cell receptor (beta chain) with its context. This clone was detected a few times. Its antigen target is currently unknown. Base qualities are not at hand, and no much larger clone is one base apart. The immunoSEQ Assay, a bias-controlled multiplex PCR, was used to amplify TCRbeta CDR3 regions from genomic DNA. The paper's data handling went like this. Within the assay, amplification of reference gene primers was used to estimate how many nucleated cells each sample contained. Sequence reads were collapsed and filtered to measure the absolute abundance of every unique TCRbeta CDR3 rearrangement. For each sample, productive Simpson clonality was calculated as the square root of Simpson's diversity index across productive rearrangements. TCRdb mirrors the immuneACCESS table, restricted to in-frame sequences. Some clones are absent from its copies; in checked studies, under half trace to an unresolved V gene, and the reason for the others is unknown. The D gene and trimming were derived from the DNA, and the V and J assignments and clone size from that table. The sample table contains 45,000 to 50,000 clones; only one count was recorded for around 90% of them. Around 8.6% of the sample is held by the ten biggest clonotypes.

Each collaborating institution followed its own protocols to collect whole blood in K2EDTA tubes. Collaborator samples were shipped for TCRbeta analysis as frozen whole blood, isolated PBMCs, or DNA extracted from either sample type. From cysteine to phenylalanine, the CDR3 is 19 amino acids long. The entry retains the CDR3 DNA only, 57 bases that are in frame from base 1. Trimming removed 2 bases from V and 7 bases from J; the gene matches leave 18 bases unexplained. According to the germline V gene, CDR1 reads SGHRS and CDR2 reads YFSETQ. This sample is part of a study of blood T cell repertoires in COVID-19 (dated by TCRdb to between 2020 and 2021). As for the study more broadly: Collaborator samples came from the United States, Italy and Spain and covered acute and convalescent phases of COVID-19. The repertoires were made available in a free public database intended to serve as a resource for research on the immune response to SARS-CoV-2. Where available, HLA class I and class II types were taken from metadata supplied by the sample provider and were not determined by assay-based typing. Sample metadata almost always included a de-identified subject ID, COVID-19 status, age in years and sex. Samples were obtained from the ongoing ImmuneRACE study (first 160 participants) and from 1,254 subjects provided by 6 global collaborators. Subjects who had been exposed to COVID-19, were actively infected with it, or had recovered from it provided the deeply sampled blood TCRbeta repertoires that made up the dataset. The prospective study material was composed of cDNA or gDNA derived from T cells, B-cell-depleted T cells, or PBMCs. What the authors observed across the whole study: The quantity of clinical and demographic metadata differed by source and by participant and was supplied without curation.

The sample taken for sequencing was peripheral blood. This clonotype originated in a man aged 50-60 years with acute or convalescent COVID-19. The chain is assembled from TRBV5-1 and TRBJ2-1; TRBD2 fits 10 bases in the junction. The nucleotide sequence reads TGCGCCAGCAGCTTATCCCACCCAGGGACTAGCGAGCCATTGAATGAGCAGTTCTTC. This is translated as CASSLSHPGTSEPLNEQFF.